The 26 T cell receptor beta chains listed next were all sequenced from one sample in a study of T cell responses to AZD1222 COVID-19 vaccine. TCRdb keeps only in-frame clones here, not all; method: immunoSEQ multiplex PCR. The repertoire holds about 140,000 clones, with approximately 92% as singletons. The sequencing here drew on peripheral blood, taken 28 days after the second AZD1222 dose. The receptors derive from an adult who received the AZD1222 COVID-19 vaccine.

The chain is built from TRBV6-2 or TRBV6-3 and TRBJ2-7; 13 bases are shared with TRBD2. Germline CDR1 and CDR2: MNHEY and SVGEGT. J lost 3 bases, V lost 6 bases, and 8 bases had no gene match. This CDR3 has 16 residues. This CDR3 reads CASSLGLAGAHYEQYF. CDR3 DNA: TGTGCCAGCAGCCTAGGACTAGCGGGAGCGCACTACGAGCAGTACTTC.

This chain links TRBV28 with TRBJ1-5; possible D gene TRBD1, 5 bases. Trimming pared 2 bases from V and 5 bases from J, leaving 16 bases between. Germline loops: CDR1 MDHEN, CDR2 SYDVKM. The CDR3 has 16 amino acids. The CDR3 here is CASSLLRTHRDQPQHF. In DNA, the CDR3 is TGTGCCAGCAGTTTACTTAGGACACATAGAGATCAGCCCCAGCATTTT.

The CDR3 coding sequence is TGCGCCAGCAGCCCGGGACAGGGGAGCTACGAGCAGTACTTC. It codes for CASSPGQGSYEQYF. This chain uses TRBV5-1 with TRBJ2-7; 10 bases map to TRBD1. V was pared by 4 bases and J by 3 bases, with 4 bases of the junction left unmatched. Germline V gene data show CDR1 as SGHRS and CDR2 as YFSETQ. CDR3 length equals 14 residues.

The chain joins TRBV19 to TRBJ1-1, with D unclear. Germline loops: CDR1 LNHDA, CDR2 SQIVND (reference sequence). CDR3 length: 13 residues. V was clipped by 3 bases and J by 5 bases, with 10 bases between them. The CDR3 here is CASSMVPRTEAFF. The CDR3 region has the DNA TGTGCCAGTAGTATGGTGCCGCGGACTGAAGCTTTCTTT.

J is TRBJ1-2 and V is TRBV29-1, with no clear D. V gave up 6 bases and J gave up 0 bases, with 8 bases separating them. The germline CDR1 and CDR2 sequences are SQVTM and ANQGSEA. The CDR3 contains 12 residues. CDR3 DNA sequence: TGCAGCGTCTCCTTAGCTAACTATGGCTACACCTTC. It specifies CSVSLANYGYTF.

The chain combines TRBV24-1 with TRBJ1-1; a weak D match, TRBD1 (5 bases). This CDR3 has 14 residues. CDR1 and CDR2 from the germline V gene are KGHDR and SFDVKD. V shed 4 bases and J shed 0 bases, with 8 bases lying between them. The chain's CDR3 is CATSDGGVNTEAFF. CDR3 in DNA: TGTGCCACCAGTGACGGGGGTGTGAACACTGAAGCTTTCTTT.

The rearrangement joins TRBV3-1 (or the pseudogene TRBV3-2) to TRBJ1-1; D may be TRBD1 (5 bases). This CDR3 spans 12 amino acids. CDR1 is LGHDT and CDR2 is YNNKEL in the germline V gene (reference sequence). V was trimmed by 2 bases and J by 6 bases, leaving 7 bases between them. This CDR3 reads CASSQSGPEAFF. The DNA for the CDR3 is TGTGCCAGCAGCCAATCGGGGCCTGAAGCTTTCTTT.

CDR3 DNA sequence: TGCGCCAGCAGTACGACTAGCGGGACAGATACGCAGTATTTT. This translates into CASSTTSGTDTQYF. The chain has TRBV5-1 and TRBJ2-3, with TRBD2 identical over 10 bases. The V segment lost 5 bases and the J segment 3 bases; nucleotides outside the gene matches: 3. This CDR3 has 14 amino acids. Germline lookup yields CDR1 SGHRS and CDR2 YFSETQ.

J is TRBJ1-2 and V is TRBV19; 9 bases are a match to TRBD1. The germline V gene has CDR1 LNHDA and CDR2 SQIVND (reference sequence). V was pared by 4 bases and J by 7 bases, with 7 bases of the junction left unmatched. This CDR3 is 14 amino acids long. The DNA of the CDR3 is TGTGCCAGTAGTACAGGGACAGGGCCGGGTGGCTACACCTTC. Translation: CASSTGTGPGGYTF.

The chain uses TRBV21-1 and TRBJ1-5. TRBV21-1 is a known pseudogene. The CDR3 has 11 amino acids. The CDR3 loop is CASSKDAGQHF. The CDR3 DNA reads as TGTGCCAGCAGCAAAGACGCGGGCCAGCATTTT.

The rearrangement links TRBV9 to TRBJ1-3, with D possibly matching TRBD1 (6 bases). The CDR3 is 13 residues long. Trimming took 2 bases from V and 4 from J, leaving 7 bases between them. Germline V gene data show CDR1 as SGDLS and CDR2 as YYNGEE. The chain's CDR3 is CASSVGTGNTIYF. Written as DNA, the CDR3 is TGTGCCAGCAGCGTTGGGACAGGAAACACCATATATTTT.

V and J are TRBV5-4 and TRBJ1-2; the match to TRBD1 covers 12 bases. V shed 4 bases, J shed 7 bases, and the junction held 5 bases outside the gene matches. CDR3 size: 14 residues. In germline, CDR1 is SGHNT, CDR2 YYREEE (reference sequence). Here the CDR3 DNA reads TGTGCCAGCAGCCCGGGACAGGGGGCGAGTGGCTACACCTTC. Protein product: CASSPGQGASGYTF.

The chain has TRBV30 and TRBJ1-4; D possibly corresponds to TRBD1 (5 bases). The length of the CDR3 is 14 residues. V lost 2 bases and J 7 bases, leaving 14 bases between the germline ends. Germline V CDR1 and CDR2: GTSNPN, SVGIG (reference sequence). The CDR3 bases are TGTGCCTGGAGTCCGGGGCCCGGAGGTGAAAAACTGTTTTTT. Translating gives CAWSPGPGGEKLFF. The full variable domain, rest sourced from reference TRBV30 and TRBJ1-4, is SQTIHQWPATLVQPVGSPLSLECTVEGTSNPNLYWYRQAAGRGLQLLFYSVGIGQISSEVPQNLSASRPQDRQFILSSKKLLLSDSGFYLCAWSPGPGGEKLFFGSGTQLSVL.

The rearrangement links TRBV11-1 to TRBJ2-3; D remains ambiguous. Germline lookup yields CDR1 SGHAT and CDR2 FQDESV (reference sequence). This CDR3 is built from 13 residues. V gave up 1 base and J gave up 4 bases, with 6 bases separating them. The CDR3 coding sequence is TGTGCCAGCAGCTTAGTGACACCAGATACGCAGTATTTT. It yields the protein CASSLVTPDTQYF.

This rearrangement joins TRBV6-5 to TRBJ2-2, with D hard to call. CDR3 size: 15 residues. V lost 0 bases and J lost 3, with 8 bases in between. Germline CDR1 is MNHEY and CDR2 is SVGAGI. The CDR3 protein is CASSYSIGDTGELFF. The CDR3 DNA reads TGTGCCAGCAGTTACTCGATTGGGGACACCGGGGAGCTGTTTTTT.

The chain joins TRBV20-1 to TRBJ1-2, with 8 bases lining up with TRBD1. Germline V CDR1 and CDR2: DFQATT, SNEGSKA (reference sequence). This CDR3 comprises 12 residues. With V trimmed by 7 bases and J by 4 bases, 5 bases remained unmatched. CDR3 nucleotide sequence: TGCAGTGTCAGTGACAGGGGCTATGGCTACACCTTC. It encodes CSVSDRGYGYTF.

This sequence joins TRBV2 and TRBJ2-7, with D perhaps TRBD2 (5 bases). Germline loops: CDR1 SNHLY, CDR2 FYNNEI. V was shortened by 7 bases and J by 4 bases, with 17 bases between the two germline ends. This CDR3 has 14 amino acids. The CDR3 DNA reads TGTGCCAGCAAGACGGGGTCAAGTAGGTACGAGCAGTACTTC. It codes for CASKTGSSRYEQYF.

V and J are TRBV10-3 and TRBJ2-5; 10 bases align to TRBD2. V shed 2 bases, J shed 2 bases, and the junction held 2 bases outside the gene matches. Germline CDR1 ENHRY, CDR2 SYGVKD. This CDR3 region has 15 residues. The CDR3 DNA reads as TGTGCCATCAGTGAGCTAGCGGGGGAACAAGAGACCCAGTACTTC. This sequence encodes CAISELAGEQETQYF.

This chain connects TRBV19 to TRBJ1-6, with D perhaps matching TRBD1 (6 bases). Germline CDR1 and CDR2: LNHDA and SQIVND (reference sequence). The CDR3 sequence is 16 residues long. Between the trimmed V and J ends, which lost 5 bases and 0 bases, there was a span of 11 bases. The CDR3 nucleotides are TGTGCCAGTAGTCGGCAAGGGGGCTCCTATAATTCACCCCTCCACTTT. Its translation is CASSRQGGSYNSPLHF.

The sample holds one count of this clone. This chain links TRBV28 with TRBJ1-6; D ambiguous. The V end was cut by 3 bases, the J end by 0 bases, with 9 bases between. The germline gives CDR1 MDHEN, CDR2 SYDVKM. CDR3 length: 16 amino acids. CDR3 DNA: TGTGCCAGCAGTTTGGATAGGGACTCCTATAATTCACCCCTCCACTTT. This sequence encodes CASSLDRDSYNSPLHF.

V usage is TRBV9 and J usage is TRBJ1-2; the match to TRBD1 covers 9 bases. CDR3 length equals 12 residues. The J segment lost 8 bases and the V segment lost 6 bases, leaving 5 bases of the junction unmatched. In germline, CDR1 is SGDLS, CDR2 YYNGEE. The CDR3 is CASKDRGGGYTF. Here the CDR3 DNA reads TGTGCCAGCAAGGACAGGGGAGGAGGCTACACCTTC.

The gene calls are TRBV14 and TRBJ2-5, with a weak D call TRBD2 (6 bases). V was clipped by 4 bases and J by 4 bases, with 10 bases between them. The CDR3 consists of 13 residues. Germline-derived CDR1 and CDR2 are SGHDN and FVKESK. The CDR3 spells CASSRGGVETQYF. In DNA, the CDR3 is TGTGCCAGCAGCCGAGGAGGGGTAGAGACCCAGTACTTC. Together with reference TRBV14 and TRBJ2-5, the CDR3 gives the full variable domain: EAGVTQFPSHSVIEKGQTVTLRCDPISGHDNLYWYRRVMGKEIKFLLHFVKESKQDESGMPNNRFLAERTGGTYSTLKVQPAELEDSGVYFCASSRGGVETQYFGPGTRLLVL.

The V and J genes are TRBV3-1 (or the pseudogene TRBV3-2) and TRBJ1-3; D call uncertain. Germline lookup yields CDR1 LGHDT and CDR2 YNNKEL (reference sequence). V was trimmed by 5 bases and J by 14 bases, leaving 13 bases between them. This CDR3 spans 11 amino acids. The CDR3 nucleotides are TGTGCCAGCAGCGTCGGGCAGGTTTTATATTTT. This codes for CASSVGQVLYF.

The genes are TRBV3-1 (or the pseudogene TRBV3-2) and TRBJ1-5, with 9 positions matching TRBD1. Germline CDR1 is LGHDT and CDR2 is YNNKEL (reference sequence). The J segment lost 5 bases and the V segment lost 4 bases, leaving 3 bases of the junction unmatched. The CDR3 extends over 14 amino acids. This chain's CDR3 is CASSRDRVDQPQHF. The CDR3 DNA is TGTGCCAGCAGCCGGGACAGGGTGGATCAGCCCCAGCATTTT.

This chain joins TRBV6-1 and TRBJ1-5; D may be TRBD1 (6 bases). The CDR3 totals 13 residues. V was shortened by 3 bases and J by 5 bases, with 8 bases between the two germline ends. The germline gives CDR1 MNHNS, CDR2 SASEGT. The CDR3 protein is CASSEDRDQPQHF. The CDR3 DNA is TGTGCCAGCAGTGAGGACAGAGATCAGCCCCAGCATTTT.

V gene TRBV28 combines with J gene TRBJ2-7, with D unclear. The CDR3 sequence is 12 residues long. Deletions cut 10 bases from V and 4 bases from J, with 14 bases between. CDR1 and CDR2 (germline): MDHEN, SYDVKM. CDR3 sequence reads: CATRWRLYEQYF. As DNA, the CDR3 is TGTGCCACCCGATGGAGATTATACGAGCAGTACTTC.